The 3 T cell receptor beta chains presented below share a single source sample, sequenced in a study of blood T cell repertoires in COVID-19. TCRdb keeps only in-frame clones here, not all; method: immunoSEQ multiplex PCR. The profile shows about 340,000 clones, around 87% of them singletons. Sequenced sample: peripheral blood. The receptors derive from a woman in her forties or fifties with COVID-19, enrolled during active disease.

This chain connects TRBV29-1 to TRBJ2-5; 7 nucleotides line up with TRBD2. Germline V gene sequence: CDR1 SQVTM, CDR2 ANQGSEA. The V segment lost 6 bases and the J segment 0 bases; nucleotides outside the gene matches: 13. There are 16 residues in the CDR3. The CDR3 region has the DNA TGCAGCGTCCAATCCTGGGTAGCGGGCTACCAAGAGACCCAGTACTTC. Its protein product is CSVQSWVAGYQETQYF. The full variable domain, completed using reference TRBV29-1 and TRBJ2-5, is SAVISQKPSRDICQRGTSLTIQCQVDSQVTMMFWYRQQPGQSLTLIATANQGSEATYESGFVIDKFPISRPNLTFSTLTVSNMSPEDSSIYLCSVQSWVAGYQETQYFGPGTRLLVL.

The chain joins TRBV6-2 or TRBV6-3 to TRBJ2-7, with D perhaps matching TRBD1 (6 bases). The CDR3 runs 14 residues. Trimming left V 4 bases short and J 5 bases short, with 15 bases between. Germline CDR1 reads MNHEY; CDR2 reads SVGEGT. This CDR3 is CASSSTGSKNEQYF. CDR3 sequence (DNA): TGTGCCAGCAGTTCAACAGGGTCTAAGAACGAGCAGTACTTC.

The CDR3, as DNA: TGCGCCAGCAGCTTGGCGGGGAGGGCGGGAGCAAATTACAATGAGCAGTTCTTC. Its protein product is CASSLAGRAGANYNEQFF. The rearrangement joins TRBV5-1 to TRBJ2-1; 7 positions match TRBD2. The CDR3 has 18 residues. Germline CDR1 reads SGHRS; CDR2 reads YFSETQ. Unmatched junction bases numbered 13, after V lost 0 bases and J lost 4 bases.